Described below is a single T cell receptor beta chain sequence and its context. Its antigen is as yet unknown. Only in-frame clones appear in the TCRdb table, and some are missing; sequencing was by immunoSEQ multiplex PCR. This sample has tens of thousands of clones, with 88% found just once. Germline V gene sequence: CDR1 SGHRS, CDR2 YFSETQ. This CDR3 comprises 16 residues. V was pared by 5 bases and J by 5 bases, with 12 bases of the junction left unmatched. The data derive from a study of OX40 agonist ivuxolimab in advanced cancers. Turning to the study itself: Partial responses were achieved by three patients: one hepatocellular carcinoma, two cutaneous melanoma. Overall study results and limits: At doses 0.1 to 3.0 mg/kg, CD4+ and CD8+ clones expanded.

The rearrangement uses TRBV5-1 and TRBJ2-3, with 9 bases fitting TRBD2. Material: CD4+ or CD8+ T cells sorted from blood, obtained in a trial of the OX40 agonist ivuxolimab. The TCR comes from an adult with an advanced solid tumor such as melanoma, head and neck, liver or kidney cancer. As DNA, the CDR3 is TGCGCCAGCAGTTTCGCGACTAGCGGCCTCCGAGATACGCAGTATTTT. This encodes CASSFATSGLRDTQYF.